A selection of T cell receptor beta chains follows, all from one sample in a study of T cell changes during pregnancy in multiple sclerosis. Measured with immunoSEQ multiplex PCR; TCRdb has only the in-frame clones, and not every one. Of about 40,000 clones in the sample, 91% are singletons; the top ten hold roughly 0.75%. Source: CD4+ T cells from peripheral blood mononuclear cells, taken before pregnancy. These receptors were obtained from a female donor with multiple sclerosis, enrolled in a pregnancy study. Both conserved end residues are part of each CDR3. Fields, in order: CDR3 protein, CDR3 length, J gene, V gene.

CASSLGRTPNTGELFF | 16 | TRBJ2-2 | TRBV27
CASSLYRGRDSPLHF | 15 | TRBJ1-6 | TRBV27
CASSMWGQAGNEQFF | 15 | TRBJ2-1 | TRBV19
CASRHQGVNTEAFF | 14 | TRBJ1-1 | TRBV6-5
CASSERGQGLNSPLHF | 16 | TRBJ1-6 | TRBV9
CASSQGQARDEQYF | 14 | TRBJ2-7 | TRBV9
CASSDPTVYNEQFF | 14 | TRBJ2-1 | TRBV2
CASSLGRQQETQYF | 14 | TRBJ2-5 | TRBV5-4
CASRDRDRGSNQPQHF | 16 | TRBJ1-5 | TRBV7-2
CASSTYRTARTDTQYF | 16 | TRBJ2-3 | TRBV19
CASSQGDRIRTEAFF | 15 | TRBJ1-1 | TRBV4-1
CASSLEGQGQETQYF | 15 | TRBJ2-5 | TRBV5-6
CASSSGPNTGELFF | 14 | TRBJ2-2 | TRBV19
CASSAERGLAGGRTDTQYF | 19 | TRBJ2-3 | TRBV9
CASSLAGRSAYGYTF | 15 | TRBJ1-2 | TRBV5-4
CAFLAGGLMGEQFF | 14 | TRBJ2-1 | TRBV30
CATSQGTRNQPQHF | 14 | TRBJ1-5 | TRBV10-3
CASTSRGGGNTIYF | 14 | TRBJ1-3 | TRBV7-6
CSAVKGQGYGYTF | 13 | TRBJ1-2 | TRBV29-1
CASSRARGGPQETQYF | 16 | TRBJ2-5 | TRBV19
CASSAYRGSPRAFF | 14 | TRBJ1-1 | TRBV19
CASTYGGNTEAFF | 13 | TRBJ1-1 | TRBV6-1
CASSQADRVNYGYTF | 15 | TRBJ1-2 | TRBV4-2
CASSLARATNYGYTF | 15 | TRBJ1-2 | TRBV7-9
CASSLYGGGGLETQYF | 16 | TRBJ2-5 | TRBV7-3
CASSPGTEGVQYF | 13 | TRBJ2-7 | TRBV6-5
CASSVGLSTDTQYF | 14 | TRBJ2-3 | TRBV19